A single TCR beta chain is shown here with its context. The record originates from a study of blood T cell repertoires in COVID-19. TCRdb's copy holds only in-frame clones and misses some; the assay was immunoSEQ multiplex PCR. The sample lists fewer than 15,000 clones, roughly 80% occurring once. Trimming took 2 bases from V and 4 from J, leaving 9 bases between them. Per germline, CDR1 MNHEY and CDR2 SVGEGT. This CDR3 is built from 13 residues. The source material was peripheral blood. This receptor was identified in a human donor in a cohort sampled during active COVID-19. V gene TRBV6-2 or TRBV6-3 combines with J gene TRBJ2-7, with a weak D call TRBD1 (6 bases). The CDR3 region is CASSYRQGYEQYF. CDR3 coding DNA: TGTGCCAGCAGTTACCGCCAGGGGTACGAGCAGTACTTC.